A selection of T cell receptor beta chains follows, all from one sample in a study of T cell responses to AZD1222 COVID-19 vaccine. Produced via immunoSEQ multiplex PCR; TCRdb's table is partial and in-frame only. The sample lists approximately 120,000 clones, approximately 93% occurring once. This specimen consisted of peripheral blood, obtained on day 0 of AZD1222 vaccination. The receptors were sampled from an adult in good health. The CDR3 runs from the conserved cysteine through the conserved F or W. Each record gives: clone size, V gene, D gene, J gene, CDR3 DNA, CDR3 protein. D genes are given only for firm matches. Expanded clones are given a class, and other clones once, few, many or no size at all.

size: -; V: TRBV10-3; D: -; J: TRBJ1-2; DNA: TGTGCCATCAGTGGCGACCCCTCCTGGGGCTACACCTTC; CDR3: CAISGDPSWGYTF
size: -; V: TRBV19; D: TRBD1; J: TRBJ1-4; DNA: TGTGCCAGTAGTCGACAGGGATTAGAGGAAAAACTGTTTTTT; CDR3: CASSRQGLEEKLFF
size: few; V: TRBV28; D: -; J: TRBJ2-1; DNA: TGTGCCAGCAGCTCATCAATGGCGGGATACAATGAGCAGTTCTTC; CDR3: CASSSSMAGYNEQFF
size: -; V: TRBV9; D: TRBD2; J: TRBJ2-1; DNA: TGTGCCAGCAGCCCCCGACTAGCGGAATACAATGAGCAGTTCTTC; CDR3: CASSPRLAEYNEQFF
size: once; V: TRBV19; D: TRBD1; J: TRBJ1-5; DNA: TGTGCCAGTAGCTCGGACAGGCGTAATCAGCCCCAGCATTTT; CDR3: CASSSDRRNQPQHF
size: -; V: TRBV27; D: -; J: TRBJ2-6; DNA: TGTGCCAGCAGTTTACGGCCCTCTGGGGCCAACGTCCTGACTTTC; CDR3: CASSLRPSGANVLTF
size: -; V: TRBV28; D: TRBD1; J: TRBJ2-7; DNA: TGTGCCAGCAGTTACCCGGACAGGGCGGAGGAGCAGTACTTC; CDR3: CASSYPDRAEEQYF
size: -; V: TRBV19; D: -; J: TRBJ1-2; DNA: TGTGCCAGTAGAATGGACGGTGGGTATGGCTACACCTTC; CDR3: CASRMDGGYGYTF
size: once; V: TRBV6-1; D: -; J: TRBJ1-2; DNA: TGTGCCAGCAGTGAAGTAACGGTTGTCTATGGCTACACCTTC; CDR3: CASSEVTVVYGYTF
size: -; V: TRBV9; D: -; J: TRBJ1-2; DNA: TGTGCCAGCAGCGTAGGCGCCAGGGTCTATGGCTACACCTTC; CDR3: CASSVGARVYGYTF
size: -; V: TRBV11-3; D: -; J: TRBJ2-1; DNA: TGTGCCAGCAGCTTAGGGGTAAATGAGCAGTTCTTC; CDR3: CASSLGVNEQFF